The rows below give T cell receptor beta chains drawn from one sample of a study of cytomegalovirus exposure and HLA in healthy donors. Method: immunoSEQ multiplex PCR; TCRdb's copy keeps in-frame clones and lacks some. Altogether some 130,000 clones are present, about 76% being singletons, with the ten largest covering roughly 3.7%. The sequencing input was PBMCs. These TCRs come from a male donor in good health and CMV-seronegative. The CDR3 runs from the conserved cysteine through the conserved F or W. Fields, in order: D gene, J gene, CDR3 length, V gene, clone size, CDR3 protein, CDR3 DNA. The D gene is left open where the match is weak. Clone size, where shown, is once, few, many, or a class for clones that have expanded.

D: TRBD1; J: TRBJ1-1; length: 14; V: TRBV18; size: NA; CDR3: CASSSGQGGTEAFF; DNA: TGTGCCAGCTCATCGGGACAGGGGGGCACTGAAGCTTTCTTT
D: NA; J: TRBJ2-1; length: 14; V: TRBV11-3; size: NA; CDR3: CASSLSDRSNEQFF; DNA: TGTGCCAGCAGCTTAAGTGACAGGAGCAATGAGCAGTTCTTC
D: TRBD1; J: TRBJ2-7; length: 13; V: TRBV19; size: NA; CDR3: CASSINRGHEQYF; DNA: TGTGCCAGTAGTATCAACAGGGGCCACGAGCAGTACTTC
D: NA; J: TRBJ1-1; length: 16; V: TRBV10-3; size: NA; CDR3: CAISESGRREKAEAFF; DNA: TGTGCCATCAGTGAGTCGGGAAGGAGGGAGAAGGCTGAAGCTTTCTTT
D: NA; J: TRBJ2-7; length: 15; V: TRBV4-1; size: medium-sized; CDR3: CASSQGHRSSYEQYF; DNA: TGCGCCAGCAGCCAAGGGCACAGGAGCTCCTACGAGCAGTACTTC
D: NA; J: TRBJ1-2; length: 15; V: TRBV4-3; size: NA; CDR3: CASSQADRADYGYTF; DNA: TGCGCCAGCAGCCAAGCGGACAGAGCTGACTATGGCTACACCTTC
D: NA; J: TRBJ1-1; length: 14; V: TRBV19; size: NA; CDR3: CASSIAGKNTEAFF; DNA: TGTGCCAGTAGTATAGCGGGGAAGAACACTGAAGCTTTCTTT
D: TRBD2; J: TRBJ2-7; length: 21; V: TRBV7-8; size: NA; CDR3: CASSRRPRGPVLAGARDEQYF; DNA: TGTGCCAGCAGCCGACGGCCCCGGGGGCCCGTACTAGCGGGAGCGCGGGACGAGCAGTACTTC
D: TRBD1; J: TRBJ1-5; length: 17; V: TRBV7-8; size: NA; CDR3: CASSLALRDRVFQPQHF; DNA: TGTGCCAGCAGCTTAGCCCTCCGGGACAGGGTATTTCAGCCCCAGCATTTT
D: NA; J: TRBJ2-7; length: 15; V: TRBV7-9; size: NA; CDR3: CASSSTGRSSYEQYF; DNA: TGTGCCAGCAGCTCGACAGGGAGGAGCTCCTACGAGCAGTACTTC
D: NA; J: TRBJ2-6; length: 19; V: TRBV7-6; size: NA; CDR3: CASSLAPTAISSGANVLTF; DNA: TGTGCCAGCAGCTTAGCGCCGACAGCCATCAGCTCTGGGGCCAACGTCCTGACTTTC
D: NA; J: TRBJ2-5; length: 13; V: TRBV27; size: NA; CDR3: CASSFAGRGTQYF; DNA: TGTGCCAGCAGTTTCGCGGGGCGGGGGACCCAGTACTTC
D: TRBD1; J: TRBJ2-1; length: 14; V: TRBV7-3; size: few; CDR3: CASSWRQGANEQFF; DNA: TGTGCCAGCAGCTGGAGACAGGGGGCCAATGAGCAGTTCTTC
D: TRBD1; J: TRBJ2-1; length: 13; V: TRBV27; size: NA; CDR3: CASRTGGYNEQFF; DNA: TGTGCCAGTAGGACAGGGGGCTACAATGAGCAGTTCTTC
D: NA; J: TRBJ2-7; length: 16; V: TRBV4-2; size: NA; CDR3: CASSQEDIQGQGEQYF; DNA: TGTGCCAGCAGCCAAGAAGACATACAGGGCCAGGGCGAGCAGTACTTC
D: NA; J: TRBJ2-5; length: 13; V: TRBV7-7; size: NA; CDR3: CASSWRPEETQYF; DNA: TGTGCTAGCAGCTGGAGGCCGGAAGAGACCCAGTACTTC
D: TRBD1; J: TRBJ1-2; length: 15; V: TRBV6-6; size: NA; CDR3: CASILRQGAGYGYTF; DNA: TGTGCCAGCATCCTTAGACAGGGGGCTGGCTATGGCTACACCTTC
D: NA; J: TRBJ1-4; length: 18; V: TRBV7-8; size: NA; CDR3: CASSLAWVVGQPNEKLFF; DNA: TGTGCCAGCAGCTTAGCGTGGGTGGTTGGACAGCCTAATGAAAAACTGTTTTTT
D: TRBD1; J: TRBJ1-3; length: 16; V: TRBV18; size: NA; CDR3: CASSPTGKGSGNTIYF; DNA: TGTGCCAGCTCTCCGACAGGGAAAGGATCTGGAAACACCATATATTTT
D: NA; J: TRBJ1-1; length: 14; V: TRBV6-1; size: once; CDR3: CASSDWMGGTEAFF; DNA: TGTGCCAGCAGTGACTGGATGGGGGGGACTGAAGCTTTCTTT
D: TRBD2; J: TRBJ2-5; length: 15; V: TRBV2; size: NA; CDR3: CASSAWGTSGETQYF; DNA: TGTGCCAGCAGTGCCTGGGGGACTAGCGGAGAGACCCAGTACTTC
D: TRBD1; J: TRBJ2-7; length: 19; V: TRBV7-2; size: NA; CDR3: CASSRPGQGTLRSSYEQYF; DNA: TGTGCCAGCAGCCGCCCCGGACAGGGAACACTCCGTTCGTCCTACGAGCAGTACTTC
D: NA; J: TRBJ2-7; length: 14; V: TRBV5-4; size: few; CDR3: CASSSGGGWNEQYF; DNA: TGTGCCAGCAGCTCTGGGGGCGGCTGGAACGAGCAGTACTTC
D: NA; J: TRBJ2-4; length: 15; V: TRBV9; size: NA; CDR3: CASSNAPGQSSSQYF; DNA: TGTGCCAGCAGCAACGCTCCGGGACAATCAAGCAGTCAGTACTTC
D: NA; J: TRBJ2-1; length: 14; V: TRBV10-3; size: NA; CDR3: CAISDSGFYNEQFF; DNA: TGTGCCATCAGTGATTCAGGTTTCTACAATGAGCAGTTCTTC
D: NA; J: TRBJ1-2; length: 14; V: TRBV6-5; size: once; CDR3: CASSTTRRSYGYTF; DNA: TGTGCCAGCAGCACTACCCGGCGGAGCTATGGCTACACCTTC
D: TRBD2; J: TRBJ2-3; length: 16; V: TRBV4-1; size: NA; CDR3: CASTLGASGKSDTQYF; DNA: TGCGCCAGCACCCTGGGGGCTAGCGGGAAGTCAGATACGCAGTATTTT
D: NA; J: TRBJ2-4; length: 13; V: TRBV30; size: NA; CDR3: CAWVLGGQDIQYF; DNA: TGTGCCTGGGTTTTGGGGGGTCAGGACATTCAGTACTTC
D: NA; J: TRBJ2-5; length: 16; V: TRBV5-5; size: NA; CDR3: CASSLGGRGLRETQYF; DNA: TGTGCCAGCAGCTTGGGGGGTAGGGGCCTAAGGGAGACCCAGTACTTC
D: TRBD1; J: TRBJ1-2; length: 12; V: TRBV28; size: NA; CDR3: CASSSGGLGYTF; DNA: TGTGCCAGCAGTTCAGGGGGTCTTGGCTACACCTTC
D: TRBD2; J: TRBJ2-4; length: 14; V: TRBV18; size: NA; CDR3: CASSGGEAKNSQYF; DNA: TGTGCCAGCTCAGGGGGGGAGGCCAAAAACAGTCAGTACTTC
D: TRBD2; J: TRBJ2-3; length: 15; V: TRBV18; size: NA; CDR3: CASSLSSGVTDTQYF; DNA: TGTGCCAGCTCACTTTCTAGCGGGGTTACAGATACGCAGTATTTT
D: TRBD1; J: TRBJ1-6; length: 14; V: TRBV7-3; size: NA; CDR3: CASSYGQGNSPLHF; DNA: TGTGCCAGCAGCTACGGACAGGGGAATTCACCCCTCCACTTT
D: NA; J: TRBJ2-5; length: 14; V: TRBV10-3; size: NA; CDR3: CAISGPRGQETQYF; DNA: TGTGCCATCAGTGGGCCAAGGGGACAAGAGACCCAGTACTTC
D: TRBD1; J: TRBJ2-7; length: 14; V: TRBV10-3; size: NA; CDR3: CAIRTGGVVYEQYF; DNA: TGTGCCATCAGGACAGGGGGCGTAGTGTACGAGCAGTACTTC
D: NA; J: TRBJ2-7; length: 17; V: TRBV5-1; size: NA; CDR3: CASSLGGRAIKSYEQYF; DNA: TGCGCCAGCAGCTTGGGCGGCAGGGCGATCAAGTCCTACGAGCAGTACTTC
D: NA; J: TRBJ1-2; length: 15; V: TRBV7-9; size: NA; CDR3: CASSLGQGIDYGYTF; DNA: TGTGCCAGCAGCTTAGGGCAGGGTATAGACTATGGCTACACCTTC
D: NA; J: TRBJ2-7; length: 14; V: TRBV6-6; size: NA; CDR3: CASSYGQNSYEQYF; DNA: TGTGCCAGCAGTTACGGGCAAAACTCCTACGAGCAGTACTTC
D: TRBD1; J: TRBJ1-2; length: 14; V: TRBV2; size: NA; CDR3: CASSERGQRNGYTF; DNA: TGTGCCAGCAGTGAACGGGGACAGAGGAATGGCTACACCTTC
D: NA; J: TRBJ1-1; length: 15; V: TRBV6-5; size: NA; CDR3: CASSSHTSGRPEAFF; DNA: TGTGCCAGCAGTTCTCATACCAGCGGCAGACCGGAAGCTTTCTTT
D: NA; J: TRBJ2-7; length: 16; V: TRBV19; size: few; CDR3: CASSIGGTYFAYEQYF; DNA: TGTGCCAGTAGTATAGGGGGGACTTATTTTGCCTACGAGCAGTACTTC
D: NA; J: TRBJ2-7; length: 14; V: TRBV11-1; size: NA; CDR3: CASSLEAAFGEQYF; DNA: TGTGCCAGCAGCTTAGAAGCGGCCTTCGGTGAGCAGTACTTC
D: NA; J: TRBJ1-2; length: 13; V: TRBV5-4; size: few; CDR3: CASSPEVNPGYTF; DNA: TGTGCCAGCAGCCCGGAGGTAAATCCCGGCTACACCTTC
D: TRBD1; J: TRBJ1-2; length: 15; V: TRBV5-1; size: NA; CDR3: CASSTAGTGGEGYTF; DNA: TGCGCCAGCAGCACCGCCGGGACAGGGGGTGAGGGCTACACCTTC
D: NA; J: TRBJ1-5; length: 14; V: TRBV6-4; size: NA; CDR3: CASSDVYSNQPQHF; DNA: TGTGCCAGCAGTGATGTTTATAGCAATCAGCCCCAGCATTTT
D: TRBD2; J: TRBJ2-2; length: 16; V: TRBV7-2; size: NA; CDR3: CASRAGRGGNTGELFF; DNA: TGTGCCAGCAGGGCGGGGCGGGGGGGGAACACCGGGGAGCTGTTTTTT
D: NA; J: TRBJ2-2; length: 15; V: TRBV7-9; size: NA; CDR3: CASSFVPGFSGELFF; DNA: TGTGCCAGCAGCTTCGTGCCAGGGTTCTCCGGGGAGCTGTTTTTT
D: TRBD2; J: TRBJ2-7; length: 16; V: TRBV5-4; size: once; CDR3: CASSLGTSGSSYEQYF; DNA: TGTGCCAGCAGCTTAGGGACTAGCGGGAGCTCCTACGAGCAGTACTTC
D: NA; J: TRBJ2-2; length: 15; V: TRBV11-3; size: NA; CDR3: CASSGGDFSTGELFF; DNA: TGTGCCAGCAGCGGTGGGGACTTCTCCACCGGGGAGCTGTTTTTT
D: TRBD1; J: TRBJ1-2; length: 13; V: TRBV6-5; size: NA; CDR3: CASSYGTGRGYTF; DNA: TGTGCCAGCAGTTACGGGACAGGGAGAGGCTACACCTTC
D: TRBD1; J: TRBJ1-5; length: 13; V: TRBV29-1; size: once; CDR3: CSVAGGGNQPQHF; DNA: TGCAGCGTTGCAGGGGGAGGCAATCAGCCCCAGCATTTT
D: TRBD2; J: TRBJ2-1; length: 16; V: TRBV5-4; size: once; CDR3: CASSLAGGSLYNEQFF; DNA: TGTGCCAGCAGCTTGGCGGGGGGAAGCCTTTACAATGAGCAGTTCTTC
D: TRBD2; J: TRBJ2-1; length: 17; V: TRBV5-1; size: NA; CDR3: CASSLVEGLAGRNEQFF; DNA: TGCGCCAGCAGCTTGGTCGAAGGACTAGCGGGGAGGAACGAGCAGTTCTTC